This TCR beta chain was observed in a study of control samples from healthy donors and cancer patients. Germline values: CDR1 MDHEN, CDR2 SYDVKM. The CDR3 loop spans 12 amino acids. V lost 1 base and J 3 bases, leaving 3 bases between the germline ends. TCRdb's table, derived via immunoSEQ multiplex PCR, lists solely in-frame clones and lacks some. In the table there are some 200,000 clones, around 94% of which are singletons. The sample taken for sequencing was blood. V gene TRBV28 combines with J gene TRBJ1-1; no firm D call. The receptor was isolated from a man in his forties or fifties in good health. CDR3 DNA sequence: TGTGCCAGCAGTTTATTGGACACTGAAGCTTTCTTT. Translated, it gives CASSLLDTEAFF.